The T cell receptor (beta chain) described here comes from a study of technical replicates of blood from several donors. The V segment lost 0 bases and the J segment 2 bases; nucleotides outside the gene matches: 8. CDR1 and CDR2 from the germline V gene are SGDLS and YYNGEE. The CDR3 totals 17 residues. Here immunoSEQ multiplex PCR was the method, and the copy in TCRdb shows in-frame clones only, minus some. Among about 80,000 clones listed, about 94% were seen once. Material: T cells isolated from PBMCs. This clonotype was sampled from a human donor in good health. V usage is TRBV9 and J usage is TRBJ2-3, with 8 positions matching TRBD1. The CDR3 spells CASSVAIGTGYTDTQYF. The CDR3 region has the DNA TGTGCCAGCAGCGTAGCTATTGGGACAGGATACACAGATACGCAGTATTTT.